These 7 T cell receptor beta chains were all obtained from the same sample, sequenced in a study of identical twins. TCRdb re-called the 5' RACE reads through MiXCR, storing one row per CDR3 protein. This sample has some 1,600,000 distinct CDR3 sequences, with about 32% found just once. Sequencing was carried out using cord blood. These receptor sequences come from a newborn girl in good health.

About this clonotype itself: A much larger clone sits a single nucleotide away, making a read error possible. The V and J genes are TRBV7-2 and TRBJ1-2; D remains unclear. This CDR3 contains 15 residues. Germline CDR1 reads SGHTA; CDR2 reads FQGNSA. The CDR3 DNA is TGTGCCGGCAGCTTAGGCTACAGACCTAGCTATGGCTACACCTTC. As protein: CAGSLGYRPSYGYTF.

The genes are TRBV25-1 and TRBJ1-1; D is possibly TRBD1 (5 bases). With 2 bases removed from V and 1 base from J, the gap between germline ends came to 8 bases. CDR1 and CDR2 (germline): MGHDK, SYGVNS. The CDR3 length is 14 residues. The CDR3 reads CASSEGTGNTEAFF. The CDR3 DNA reads TGTGCCAGCAGTGAAGGGACGGGGAACACTGAAGCTTTCTTT.

In this sample, this clonotype turned up a few times. The chain combines TRBV6-2 or TRBV6-3 with TRBJ2-3; D is ambiguous. V gave up 3 bases and J gave up 4 bases, with 5 bases separating them. The CDR3 is 12 residues long. The germline V gene has CDR1 MNHEY and CDR2 SVGEGT. The CDR3 here is CASSYTADTQYF. The CDR3 DNA follows: TGTGCCAGCAGTTATACGGCAGATACGCAGTATTTT.

This sequence joins TRBV9 and TRBJ1-5, with D uncertain. Germline lookup yields CDR1 SGDLS and CDR2 YYNGEE. The CDR3 is 13 residues long. Trimming removed 0 bases at V and 5 bases at J, with 6 bases between. The CDR3 protein is CASSVASYQPQHF. The CDR3 nucleotides are TGTGCCAGCAGCGTAGCGTCCTATCAGCCCCAGCATTTT. Based on the CDR3 plus reference TRBV9 and TRBJ1-5, the full variable domain is DSGVTQTPKHLITATGQRVTLRCSPRSGDLSVYWYQQSLDQGLQFLIQYYNGEERAKGNILERFSAQQFPDLHSELNLSSLELGDSALYFCASSVASYQPQHFGDGTRLSIL.

V gene TRBV7-9 combines with J gene TRBJ2-7; D call uncertain. V lost 4 bases and J 2 bases, leaving 15 bases between the germline ends. CDR3 length: 15 amino acids. Germline lookup yields CDR1 SEHNR and CDR2 FQNEAQ (reference sequence). CDR3 region: CASSSNRRSTYEQYF. CDR3 in DNA: TGTGCCAGCAGCTCCAACCGCAGGAGCACCTACGAGCAGTACTTC.

This rearrangement joins TRBV12-3 or TRBV12-4 to TRBJ1-2; D ambiguous. The V end lost 3 bases, the J end lost 1 base, and 24 bases lay between the germline ends. The CDR3 is 19 residues long. In DNA, the CDR3 is TGTGCCAGCAGTTTGGTAGTGAGCTCGACCGGATCGAATAACTATGGCTACACCTTC. The encoded protein is CASSLVVSSTGSNNYGYTF.

This clonotype was counted a few times. This rearrangement joins TRBV11-2 to TRBJ2-1, with 8 bases lining up with TRBD2. CDR1 and CDR2 from the germline V gene are SGHAT and FQNNGV. The junction had 8 bases not matched to a gene; V was cut back by 2 bases and J by 5 bases. CDR3 size: 16 residues. CDR3 in amino acids: CASSLRGAGVHNEQFF. DNA for the CDR3: TGTGCCAGCAGCTTACGTGGAGCGGGAGTTCACAATGAGCAGTTCTTC.